The 3 T cell receptor beta chains reported below all come from one sample, sequenced in a study of T cells after yellow fever vaccination. Each CDR3 protein is one row after TCRdb ran MiXCR on the 5' RACE reads. Found here are 200,000 to 300,000 distinct CDR3 sequences, about 3.5% of them singletons; the top ten hold about 20%. The sequenced sample was PBMCs, obtained 15 days after the yellow fever booster vaccination. Receptor source: a man aged 18 to 35 who received the YFV17D yellow fever vaccine.

This clonotype was recorded at least ten times. The chain recombines TRBV7-9 with TRBJ2-1, with 9 bases lining up with TRBD2. CDR1 SEHNR and CDR2 FQNEAQ come from the germline V gene (reference sequence). The length of the CDR3 is 13 residues. Trimming cost V 10 bases and J 7 bases; bases outside gene matches: 8. The CDR3 nucleotides read TGTGCCACCCCTGGGGCGGGGGGGAATGAGCAGTTCTTC. Translated: CATPGAGGNEQFF.

This clonotype came up many times. This sequence joins TRBV2 and TRBJ2-3, with D hard to call. Germline V gives CDR1 SNHLY, CDR2 FYNNEI. V lost 8 bases and J lost 0, with 9 bases in between. The CDR3 is 13 residues long. CDR3 sequence reads: CASCTLSTDTQYF. In DNA, the CDR3 is TGTGCCAGCTGCACCCTTAGCACAGATACGCAGTATTTT.

There are many counts of this clonotype. The chain joins TRBV7-2 to TRBJ2-1; D gene uncertain. V was pared by 5 bases and J by 6 bases, with 11 bases between. This CDR3 comprises 13 residues. CDR1 SGHTA and CDR2 FQGNSA come from the germline V gene. CDR3 protein: CASSNWSGNEQFF. DNA of the CDR3: TGTGCCAGCAGCAATTGGTCGGGCAATGAGCAGTTCTTC.